What follows describes a single T cell receptor beta chain. Its antigen is still unknown. Regarding time point: newly diagnosed GD, antithyroid drugs for less than 3 months. Making the TCR library involved RNA that had been extracted from PBMCs. Libraries of TCR beta came from iRepertoire HTBI primers plus Arm-PCR of CDR3 regions. Each CDR3 protein is one row after TCRdb ran MiXCR on the multiplex PCR reads. The sample has more than 450,000 distinct CDR3 sequences, approximately 12% seen once. The sample originates from a study of regulatory T cells in long-lasting Graves disease. Study results and limitations: Persistent disease was associated with favored TRBV28 usage and with favored use of TRBJ1-2 and TRBJ2-5.

V was pared by 6 bases and J by 2 bases, with 10 bases between. Germline lookup yields CDR1 SNHLY and CDR2 FYNNEI. This CDR3 spans 13 amino acids. These data were likewise used in another study, on T cells in Graves' hyperthyroidism and ophthalmopathy. That work states: The primer set for the first-round RT-PCR of the TCR CDR3 was HTBI.

This TCR derives from a woman aged 25-40 years with Graves disease. The sequencing here drew on peripheral blood mononuclear cells (PBMCs), taken at new diagnosis, from a patient treated with antithyroid drugs. This chain uses TRBV2 with TRBJ1-1; D call uncertain. The CDR3 here is CASRPQRNTEAFF. The CDR3 region has the DNA TGTGCCAGCAGACCACAGAGAAACACTGAAGCTTTCTTT.